This TCR beta chain originates from a study of T cell repertoires in cytomegalovirus infection. About the study: Newly reported HLA-C-restricted and thoroughly characterized HLA-B-restricted CMV epitopes were employed. Signatures in public TCR beta sequences pointed to both CMV infection and matching HLA type.

Germline V gene data show CDR1 as SGHRS and CDR2 as YFSETQ. This CDR3 spans 14 amino acids. V was cut by 5 bases and J by 3 bases, with 14 bases left in between. MiXCR, applied by TCRdb to the reads, yields one record per CDR3 protein. This table has 570,000 or so distinct CDR3 sequences, about 39% appearing once. As concerns this clonotype: Its antigen remains unknown.

Findings of the study overall: Carriers of CMV and the relevant HLA type were discriminated by public TCR beta frequency. Dominating the ex vivo response were TCR beta clonotypes that were CMV-specific and HLA-C-restricted.

The chain is built from TRBV5-1 and TRBJ2-5; no clear D gene. The TCR originated in a human donor in good health (CMV status not recorded). Some clones in this sample may be carry-over from other donors' samples. Material: cultured PBMCs, obtained from culture after CMV antigen stimulation. The CDR3 region is CASRDKPEKETQYF. DNA for the CDR3: TGCGCCAGCAGAGACAAGCCAGAGAAAGAGACCCAGTACTTC.